These T cell receptor beta chains were read from a single sample in a study of T-cell memory formation after mild COVID-19. TCRdb passed the 5' RACE reads through MiXCR, listing each CDR3 protein once. The data hold about 400,000 distinct CDR3 sequences, with 14% observed a single time. Source material: PBMCs or a T cell subset sorted from them (not recorded which). All receptors derive from a young man who had mild COVID-19 (a few samples of this study predate the infection). Cell type and time point are not known. Each CDR3 is given with its conserved first and last residue. Fields, in order: clone size, J gene, D gene, V gene, CDR3 protein, CDR3 DNA. A D gene is named only where the DNA matches it firmly. Size values are once, few and many counts, or a class for expanded clones, and some rows have none.

size: -; J: TRBJ2-5; D: -; V: TRBV27; CDR3: CASSLSEAVKETQYF; DNA: TGTGCCAGCAGTTTATCGGAGGCAGTAAAAGAGACCCAGTACTTC
size: few; J: TRBJ2-1; D: TRBD2; V: TRBV29-1; CDR3: CSGTSGGAESYNEQFF; DNA: TGCAGCGGAACTAGCGGGGGGGCGGAATCGTACAATGAGCAGTTCTTC
size: few; J: TRBJ1-2; D: -; V: TRBV5-6; CDR3: CASSSYGGRPGYGYTF; DNA: TGTGCCAGCAGCTCCTACGGGGGGCGCCCCGGCTATGGCTACACCTTC
size: few; J: TRBJ1-2; D: -; V: TRBV7-9; CDR3: CASSYTGIRYGYTF; DNA: TGTGCCAGCAGTTACACAGGGATTCGCTATGGCTACACCTTC
size: few; J: TRBJ1-1; D: -; V: TRBV7-3; CDR3: CASSTSSMNTEAFF; DNA: TGTGCCAGCAGCACAAGCAGTATGAACACTGAAGCTTTCTTT
size: few; J: TRBJ2-1; D: -; V: TRBV20-1; CDR3: CSARQRGSSYNEQFF; DNA: TGCAGTGCTAGGCAACGGGGGAGCTCCTACAATGAGCAGTTCTTC
size: -; J: TRBJ2-7; D: TRBD2; V: TRBV11-2; CDR3: CASSPGTSGSYEQYF; DNA: TGTGCCAGCAGCCCGGGGACTAGCGGATCCTACGAGCAGTACTTC
size: -; J: TRBJ1-5; D: -; V: TRBV28; CDR3: CASTEVYSNQPQHF; DNA: TGTGCCAGCACTGAAGTCTATAGCAATCAGCCCCAGCATTTT
size: few; J: TRBJ1-1; D: -; V: TRBV7-9; CDR3: CASSLLGGKMNTEAFF; DNA: TGTGCCAGCAGCTTATTGGGGGGAAAGATGAACACTGAAGCTTTCTTT
size: few; J: TRBJ2-2; D: TRBD1; V: TRBV9; CDR3: CASSPGTGVTGELFF; DNA: TGTGCCAGCAGCCCCGGGACAGGGGTAACCGGGGAGCTGTTTTTT
size: -; J: TRBJ2-2; D: -; V: TRBV5-4; CDR3: CASTSRAGELFF; DNA: TGTGCCAGCACCTCGAGGGCCGGGGAGCTGTTTTTT
size: few; J: TRBJ2-2; D: TRBD2; V: TRBV7-9; CDR3: CASSVAGGRNTGELFF; DNA: TGTGCCAGCAGCGTAGCGGGGGGCCGGAACACCGGGGAGCTGTTTTTT
size: -; J: TRBJ1-5; D: -; V: TRBV7-2; CDR3: CASSSLWQPQHF; DNA: TGTGCCAGCAGCTCATTGTGGCAGCCCCAGCATTTT
size: few; J: TRBJ2-7; D: -; V: TRBV5-1; CDR3: CASSFPGSLGEQYF; DNA: TGCGCCAGCAGCTTTCCAGGGTCCCTAGGCGAGCAGTACTTC
size: few; J: TRBJ2-1; D: -; V: TRBV7-6; CDR3: CASSPRRGTPNEQFF; DNA: TGTGCCAGCAGCCCGCGCCGAGGGACTCCGAATGAGCAGTTCTTC
size: many; J: TRBJ1-6; D: -; V: TRBV7-2; CDR3: CASSLGQHSPLHF; DNA: TGTGCCAGCAGCTTAGGACAGCATTCACCCCTCCACTTT
size: -; J: TRBJ1-5; D: -; V: TRBV18; CDR3: CASSPRDTVSPQHF; DNA: TGTGCCAGCTCACCACGAGACACGGTATCGCCCCAGCATTTT
size: -; J: TRBJ2-5; D: -; V: TRBV5-1; CDR3: CASSSGDYQETQYF; DNA: TGCGCCAGCAGCTCAGGGGATTACCAAGAGACCCAGTACTTC
size: -; J: TRBJ2-2; D: -; V: TRBV19; CDR3: CASRQDPKSGELFF; DNA: TGTGCCAGCAGACAGGACCCCAAATCCGGGGAGCTGTTTTTT
size: -; J: TRBJ1-2; D: -; V: TRBV30; CDR3: CAWRAASAGSNYGYTF; DNA: TGTGCCTGGAGGGCCGCGTCGGCAGGTTCTAACTATGGCTACACCTTC
size: few; J: TRBJ2-2; D: TRBD2; V: TRBV5-1; CDR3: CASSLESGGNTGELFF; DNA: TGCGCCAGCAGCTTGGAAAGCGGGGGGAACACCGGGGAGCTGTTTTTT
size: few; J: TRBJ1-3; D: TRBD1; V: TRBV9; CDR3: CASSGQGQSGNTIYF; DNA: TGTGCCAGCAGCGGACAGGGTCAATCTGGAAACACCATATATTTT
size: -; J: TRBJ1-5; D: -; V: TRBV7-9; CDR3: CASSVSSGPQHF; DNA: TGTGCCAGCAGCGTATCCTCCGGGCCCCAGCATTTT
size: many; J: TRBJ1-1; D: -; V: TRBV27; CDR3: CASSPVGNTEAFF; DNA: TGTGCCAGCAGTCCCGTCGGGAACACTGAAGCTTTCTTT